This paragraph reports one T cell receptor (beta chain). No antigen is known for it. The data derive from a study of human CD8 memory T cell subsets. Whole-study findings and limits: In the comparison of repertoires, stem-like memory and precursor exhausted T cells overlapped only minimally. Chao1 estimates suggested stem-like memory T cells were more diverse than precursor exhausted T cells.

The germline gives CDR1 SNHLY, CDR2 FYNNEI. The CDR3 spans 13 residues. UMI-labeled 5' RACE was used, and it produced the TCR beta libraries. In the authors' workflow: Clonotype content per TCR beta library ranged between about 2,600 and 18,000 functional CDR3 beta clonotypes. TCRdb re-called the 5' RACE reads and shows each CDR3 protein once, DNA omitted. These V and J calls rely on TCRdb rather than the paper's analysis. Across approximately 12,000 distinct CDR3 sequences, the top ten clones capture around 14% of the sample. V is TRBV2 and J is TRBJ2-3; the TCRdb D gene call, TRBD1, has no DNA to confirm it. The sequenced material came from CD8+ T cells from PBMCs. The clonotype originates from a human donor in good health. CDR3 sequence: CASKGPSTDTQYF. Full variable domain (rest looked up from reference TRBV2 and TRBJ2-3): EPEVTQTPSHQVTQMGQEVILRCVPISNHLYFYWYRQILGQKVEFLVSFYNNEISEKSEIFDDQFSVERPDGSNFTLKIRSTKLEDSAMYFCASKGPSTDTQYFGPGTRLTVL.